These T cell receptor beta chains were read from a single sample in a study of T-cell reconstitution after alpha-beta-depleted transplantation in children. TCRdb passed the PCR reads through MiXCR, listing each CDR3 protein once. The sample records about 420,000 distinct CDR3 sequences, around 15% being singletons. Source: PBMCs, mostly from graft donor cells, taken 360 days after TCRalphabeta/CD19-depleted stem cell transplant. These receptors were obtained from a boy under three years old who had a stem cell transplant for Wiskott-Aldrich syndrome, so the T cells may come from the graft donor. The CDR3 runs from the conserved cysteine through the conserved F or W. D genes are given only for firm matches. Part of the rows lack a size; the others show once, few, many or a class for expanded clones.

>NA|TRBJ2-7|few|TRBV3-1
TGTGCCAGCAGCCAAGATGTAGCTACTGGGACCTACGAGCAGTACTTC
CASSQDVATGTYEQYF
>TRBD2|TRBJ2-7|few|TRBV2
TGTGCCAGCAGGGGAGGGCCGGATTACGAGCAGTACTTC
CASRGGPDYEQYF
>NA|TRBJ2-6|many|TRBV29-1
TGCAGCGTTGAAGATCAGGGGTCAGGGGCCAACGTCCTGACTTTC
CSVEDQGSGANVLTF
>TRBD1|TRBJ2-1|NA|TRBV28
TGTGCCAGCAGTTCCCCCGGGACAGCACCCTACAATGAGCAGTTCTTC
CASSSPGTAPYNEQFF
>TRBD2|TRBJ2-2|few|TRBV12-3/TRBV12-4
TGTGCCAGCTTTTACCCCTATAGCGGGGGGCGGACCGGGGAGCTGTTTTTT
CASFYPYSGGRTGELFF
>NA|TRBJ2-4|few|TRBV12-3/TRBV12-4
TGTGCCAGCAGTGGATTTTTAAGGCCGAAGGACATTCAGTACTTC
CASSGFLRPKDIQYF
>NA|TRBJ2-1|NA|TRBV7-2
TGTGCCAGCAGCTTATGGCCGGGGTCGACCTCCTACAATGAGCAGTTCTTC
CASSLWPGSTSYNEQFF
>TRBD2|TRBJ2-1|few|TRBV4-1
TGCGCCAGCAGCCAAGAGCGGGGGGGGCATAACAATGAGCAGTTCTTC
CASSQERGGHNNEQFF
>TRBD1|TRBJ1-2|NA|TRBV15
TGTGCCACCAGCAGAGATTACGGACAGGGATATGATGGCTACACCTTC
CATSRDYGQGYDGYTF
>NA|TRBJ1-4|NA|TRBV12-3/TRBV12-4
TGTGCCAGCAGTTGGGGCTGGCGAGAAAAACTGTTTTTT
CASSWGWREKLFF
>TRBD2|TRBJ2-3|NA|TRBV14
TGTGCCAGCAGCCAACACCTCTCTAGCGGGGGCACAGATACGCAGTATTTT
CASSQHLSSGGTDTQYF
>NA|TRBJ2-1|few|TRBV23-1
TGCGCCAGCAGTCCGGGACCGACTTACAATGAGCAGTTCTTC
CASSPGPTYNEQFF
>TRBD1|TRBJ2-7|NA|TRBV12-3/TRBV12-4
TGTGCCAGCGCCTGGGACAGGATCTACGAGCAGTACTTC
CASAWDRIYEQYF
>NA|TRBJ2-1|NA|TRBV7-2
TGTGCCAGCAGCCCCAGACGAGAGCAGTTCTTC
CASSPRREQFF
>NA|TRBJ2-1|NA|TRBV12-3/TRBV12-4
TGTGCCAGCAAGACCTACGCCAAGTTTACTAGACAGGGAGGGAATGAGCAGTTCTTC
CASKTYAKFTRQGGNEQFF
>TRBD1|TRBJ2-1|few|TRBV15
TGTGCCACCAGCAGGGGACAGAGCTACAATGAGCAGTTCTTC
CATSRGQSYNEQFF
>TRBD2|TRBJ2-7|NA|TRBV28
TGTGCCAGCAGTTGGCTAGCGGGAGTAAACGAGCAGTACTTC
CASSWLAGVNEQYF
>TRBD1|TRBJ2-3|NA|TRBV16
TGTGCCAGCAGCCACAGGGGGACGGCAGATACGCAGTATTTT
CASSHRGTADTQYF
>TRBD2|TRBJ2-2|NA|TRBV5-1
TGCGCCAGCAGCCGTAGGACTAGCGGGAGAGAAGTCGCCGGGGAGCTGTTTTTT
CASSRRTSGREVAGELFF
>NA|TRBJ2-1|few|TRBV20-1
TGCAGTGCTAGAGACCACAGGGTCGATGAGCAGTTCTTC
CSARDHRVDEQFF
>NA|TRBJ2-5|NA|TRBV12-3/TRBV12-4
TGTGCCAGCAGTTTAGTTAGGGTAGGGTCGAAAGAGACCCAGTACTTC
CASSLVRVGSKETQYF
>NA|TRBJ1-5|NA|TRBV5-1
TGCGCCAGCAGCTTGATTCCCGGTAATCAGCCCCAGCATTTT
CASSLIPGNQPQHF
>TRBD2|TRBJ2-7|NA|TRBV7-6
TGTGCCAGCAGCTTAGCCGGGACTAGCTTGGTGCAGTACTTC
CASSLAGTSLVQYF
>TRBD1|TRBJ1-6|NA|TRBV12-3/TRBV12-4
TGTGCCAGCAGTCTAGACAGGGGAGGAAATTCACCCCTCCACTTT
CASSLDRGGNSPLHF
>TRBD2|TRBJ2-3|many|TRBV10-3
TGTGCCATCAGGAAGCGGGATGATGGTACAGATACGCAGTATTTT
CAIRKRDDGTDTQYF
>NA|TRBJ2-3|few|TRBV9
TGTGCCAGCAGCGTAGGCCCGACTACCACAGATACGCAGTATTTT
CASSVGPTTTDTQYF
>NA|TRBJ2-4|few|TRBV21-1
TGTGCCAGCAGCAAATGCGACAGGGGGTGGGACATTCAGTACTTC
CASSKCDRGWDIQYF
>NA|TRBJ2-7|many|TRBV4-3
TGCGCCAGCAGCCAAGATCCCCACGGTATGAGCTACGAGCAGTACTTC
CASSQDPHGMSYEQYF
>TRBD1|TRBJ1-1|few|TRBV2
TGTGCCAGGAGACAGGGGAATGAAGCTTTCTTT
CARRQGNEAFF
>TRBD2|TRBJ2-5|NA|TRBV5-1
TGCGCCAGCAGCTGGGAAGAAACTAGCGGCGGTGGGGACGTCCAGTACTTC
CASSWEETSGGGDVQYF
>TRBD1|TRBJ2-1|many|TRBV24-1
TGTGCCACGTCAGGGGGCCGCAATAAGCAGTTCTTC
CATSGGRNKQFF
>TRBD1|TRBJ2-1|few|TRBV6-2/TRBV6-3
TGTGCCAGCAGTAACGACAGGGGCCTATACAATGAGCAGTTCTTC
CASSNDRGLYNEQFF
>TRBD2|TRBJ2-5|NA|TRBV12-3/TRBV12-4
TGTGCCAGCAGTTCAGTGCGGGGGTACCAAGAGACCCAGTACTTC
CASSSVRGYQETQYF
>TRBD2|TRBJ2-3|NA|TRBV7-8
TGTGCCAGCAGATTGACTAGCAATGGGGCACGCGCAGATACGCAGTATTTT
CASRLTSNGARADTQYF
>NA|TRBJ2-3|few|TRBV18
TGTGCCAGCTCACTTGGGGACAACGAGGGAGATACGCAGTATTTT
CASSLGDNEGDTQYF
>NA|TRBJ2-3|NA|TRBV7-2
TGTGCCAGCAGCTTTAACAGGCCCACAGATACGCAGTATTTT
CASSFNRPTDTQYF
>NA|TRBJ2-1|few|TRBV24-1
TGTGCCACCAGTGATCTCGTGCGACAGTTCCCCCTGCATGAGCAGTTCTTC
CATSDLVRQFPLHEQFF
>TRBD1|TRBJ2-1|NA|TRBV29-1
TGCAGCGTTTCACGGCTTAGGGCTCGGGACAGGGGGTCGGTTGAGCAGTTCTTC
CSVSRLRARDRGSVEQFF
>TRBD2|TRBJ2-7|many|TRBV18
TGTGCCAGCTCACCCCGACTAGCGGGGTCCTCCTACGAGCAGTACTTC
CASSPRLAGSSYEQYF
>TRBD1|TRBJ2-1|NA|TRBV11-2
TGTGCCAGCAGGACAGGGACAGTTGGGGAGCAGTTCTTC
CASRTGTVGEQFF
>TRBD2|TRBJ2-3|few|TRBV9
TGTGCCAGCAGCGTACCCCAGACTAGCGGGAGAAAAGATACGCAGTATTTT
CASSVPQTSGRKDTQYF
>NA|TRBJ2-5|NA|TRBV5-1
TGCGCCAGCAGCTTGGGTGACCGGACAATGGAGACCCAGTACTTC
CASSLGDRTMETQYF
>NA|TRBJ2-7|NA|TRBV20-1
TGCAGTGCCGAAGACCAGAACTACGAGCAGTACTTC
CSAEDQNYEQYF
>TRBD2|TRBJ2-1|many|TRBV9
TGTGCCAGCAGCGCAACTAGCGGGGCCTACAATGAGCAGTTCTTC
CASSATSGAYNEQFF
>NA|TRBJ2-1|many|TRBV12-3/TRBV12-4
TGTGCCAGCAGTTTCCGAGATGAGCAGTTCTTC
CASSFRDEQFF
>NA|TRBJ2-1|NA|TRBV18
TGTGCCAGCTCACTGCTTGGGCAGGACAATGAGCAGTTCTTC
CASSLLGQDNEQFF
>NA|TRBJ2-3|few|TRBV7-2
TGTGCCAGCAGCTTAGCCGGGGCCCGGGGGAGCACAGATACGCAGTATTTT
CASSLAGARGSTDTQYF
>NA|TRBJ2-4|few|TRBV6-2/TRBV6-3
TGTGCCAGCAGTGCCGGACAACTCCAGTACTTC
CASSAGQLQYF
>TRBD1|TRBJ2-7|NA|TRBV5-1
TGCGCCAGCAGCTTGGTTGGGACAGGGGTCACCTACGAGCAGTACTTC
CASSLVGTGVTYEQYF
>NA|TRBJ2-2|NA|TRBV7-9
TGTGCCAGCAGCTCCTACTCGTCACTCGGGGAGCTGTTTTTT
CASSSYSSLGELFF
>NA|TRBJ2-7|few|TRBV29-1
TGCAGCGCCCGCCCGGATAACTACGAGCAGTACTTC
CSARPDNYEQYF
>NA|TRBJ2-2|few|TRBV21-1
TGTGCCAGCAGCACCTCCATCGCCGGAGGGCCCCACACCGGGGAGCTGTTTTTT
CASSTSIAGGPHTGELFF
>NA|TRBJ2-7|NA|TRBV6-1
TGTGCCAGCAAGGGGGAGGGGAGGACTTTCTACGAGCAGTACTTC
CASKGEGRTFYEQYF
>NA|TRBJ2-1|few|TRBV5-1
TGCGCCAGCAGCTTTGGGCCCCCTATGAGCAATGAGCAGTTCTTC
CASSFGPPMSNEQFF